This is a list of T cell receptor beta chains from one sample in a study of blood T cell repertoires in COVID-19. Using immunoSEQ multiplex PCR, the repertoire was profiled, and TCRdb retains in-frame clones only, with some absent. Found here are approximately 250,000 clones, roughly 88% of them singletons; the top ten hold 2% to 2.5%. The sequenced material came from peripheral blood. The receptors were gathered from a man younger than 40 who had recovered from COVID-19. CDR3s leave out the opening cysteine and the closing phenylalanine or tryptophan. Each record gives: J gene, V gene, clone size, CDR3 protein. Rows may omit the clone size; those that give it use once, few, many or a size class.

>TRBJ2-2|TRBV6-5|-
ASSYAGLTGELF
>TRBJ1-1|TRBV18|-
ASSPRVGVGENTEAF
>TRBJ2-7|TRBV6-2/TRBV6-3|-
ASSTWAASDYEQY
>TRBJ1-1|TRBV29-1|-
SVESQGQLGAF
>TRBJ2-7|TRBV11-3|-
ASSLGTGAGEQY
>TRBJ1-1|TRBV15|-
ATSRRQMNTEAF
>TRBJ2-7|TRBV6-5|-
ASSSRGQASYEQY
>TRBJ1-5|TRBV9|-
ASSTGTGDQPQH
>TRBJ1-6|TRBV7-8|-
ASSRGTGFPIYNSPLH
>TRBJ2-2|TRBV18|-
ASSGGQAVTGELF
>TRBJ2-1|TRBV3-1/TRBV3-2|-
ASSPSGGYPTYNEQF
>TRBJ2-2|TRBV5-6|-
ASSRWGGITGELF
>TRBJ1-2|TRBV19|-
ASSRMSGIDGYT
>TRBJ1-4|TRBV7-2|-
ASSLDRGNEKLF
>TRBJ1-3|TRBV24-1|-
ATSEPRTGVSGNTIY
>TRBJ2-3|TRBV13|-
ASSLVAVKTGIVTDTQY
>TRBJ2-4|TRBV5-6|-
ASSWTGMVAKNIQY
>TRBJ2-7|TRBV19|-
ASSITGKGEQY
>TRBJ1-6|TRBV25-1|-
ASSEYPTGLNSPLH
>TRBJ2-7|TRBV14|-
ASSHGTGGYEQY
>TRBJ1-1|TRBV7-2|-
ASSLDGKPTEAF
>TRBJ2-7|TRBV11-2|-
ASSWALTQVEQY
>TRBJ2-5|TRBV5-4|-
ASSLATSGEETQY
>TRBJ2-1|TRBV19|-
ASGRSGAKF
>TRBJ2-7|TRBV4-2|-
ASSQGRGSGSYEQY
>TRBJ1-3|TRBV7-2|-
ASSLITGAGNTIY
>TRBJ2-5|TRBV6-5|-
ATDLEGQY
>TRBJ2-7|TRBV5-6|-
ASSLNYEQY
>TRBJ1-5|TRBV30|few
AWRAGPYSNQPQH
>TRBJ2-1|TRBV4-3|-
ASSQVRLAGAPYNEQF
>TRBJ2-2|TRBV27|-
ASSPGTAYTGELF
>TRBJ2-7|TRBV3-1/TRBV3-2|once
ASSRGQGGTYEQY
>TRBJ2-5|TRBV3-1/TRBV3-2|-
ASSQVSQETQY
>TRBJ2-2|TRBV7-6|once
ASSPGQGGTGELF
>TRBJ1-5|TRBV19|-
ASRSTYSNQPQH
>TRBJ2-7|TRBV11-3|-
ASSLPYQLTGDYNEQY
>TRBJ2-1|TRBV11-2|-
ASSPLGTAQGNEQF
>TRBJ2-7|TRBV9|-
ASSTGGTSGVYEQY